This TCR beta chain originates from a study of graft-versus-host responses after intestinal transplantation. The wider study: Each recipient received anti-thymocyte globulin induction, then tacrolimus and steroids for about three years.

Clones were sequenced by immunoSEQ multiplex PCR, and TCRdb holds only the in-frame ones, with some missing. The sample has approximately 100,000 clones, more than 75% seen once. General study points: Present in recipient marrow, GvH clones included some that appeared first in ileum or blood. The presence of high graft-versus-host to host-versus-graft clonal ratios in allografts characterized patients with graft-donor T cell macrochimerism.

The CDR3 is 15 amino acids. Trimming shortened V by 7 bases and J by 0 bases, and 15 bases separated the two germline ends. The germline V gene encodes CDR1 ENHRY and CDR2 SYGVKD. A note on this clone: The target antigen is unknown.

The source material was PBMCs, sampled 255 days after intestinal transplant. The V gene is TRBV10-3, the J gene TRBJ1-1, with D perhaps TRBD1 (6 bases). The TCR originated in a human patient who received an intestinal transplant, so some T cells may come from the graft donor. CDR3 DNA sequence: TGTGCCATCATGCGGGACAACCGACTGAACACTGAAGCTTTCTTT. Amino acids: CAIMRDNRLNTEAFF.